This T cell receptor beta chain is from a study of CD8 T cells in ankylosing spondylitis. Broader study findings: Several highly homologous variants made up a TCR beta motif, and this motif appeared characteristic of ankylosing spondylitis blood. Matched ankylosing spondylitis synovial fluid reportedly showed significant enrichment of disease-linked clones. Researchers report that disease-linked clones proved CD8+ and relatively rare in peripheral blood.

As for this clonotype: Its antigen is not known.

The CDR3 consists of 14 residues. CDR1 is MNHEY, CDR2 SVGAGI, per germline. Trimming removed 2 bases at V and 8 bases at J, with 13 bases between. A single record per CDR3 protein comes from TCRdb applying MiXCR to the 5' RACE reads. The sample contains under 950,000 distinct CDR3 sequences, around 19% of which appear only once. Sequencing was done on a sample of blood, either unsorted or a sorted T cell fraction (not recorded which). The chain recombines TRBV6-5 with TRBJ1-5; the D gene is possibly TRBD1 (5 bases). The receptor was isolated from a male donor with ankylosing spondylitis. The CDR3 DNA is TGTGCCAGCAGTTACGGGGCGGCCGGGGAGCCCCAGCATTTT. Residues: CASSYGAAGEPQHF.